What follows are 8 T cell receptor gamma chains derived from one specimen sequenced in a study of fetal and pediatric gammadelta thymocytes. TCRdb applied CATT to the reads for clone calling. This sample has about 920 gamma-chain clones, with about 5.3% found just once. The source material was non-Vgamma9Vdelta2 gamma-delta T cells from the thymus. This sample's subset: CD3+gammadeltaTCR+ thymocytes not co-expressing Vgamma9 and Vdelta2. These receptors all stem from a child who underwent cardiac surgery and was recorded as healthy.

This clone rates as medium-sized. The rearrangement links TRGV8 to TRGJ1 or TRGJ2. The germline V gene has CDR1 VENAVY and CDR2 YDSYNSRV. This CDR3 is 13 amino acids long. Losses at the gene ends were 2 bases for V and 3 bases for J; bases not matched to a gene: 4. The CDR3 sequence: CATWDNFYYKKLF. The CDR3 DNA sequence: TGTGCCACCTGGGATAACTTTTATTATAAGAAACTCTTT.

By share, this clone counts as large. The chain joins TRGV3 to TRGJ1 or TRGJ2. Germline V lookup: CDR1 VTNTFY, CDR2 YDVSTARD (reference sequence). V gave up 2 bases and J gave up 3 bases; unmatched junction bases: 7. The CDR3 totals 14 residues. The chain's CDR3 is CATWDNSCYYKKLF. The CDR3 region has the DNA TGTGCCACCTGGGACAATTCCTGTTATTATAAGAAACTCTTT.

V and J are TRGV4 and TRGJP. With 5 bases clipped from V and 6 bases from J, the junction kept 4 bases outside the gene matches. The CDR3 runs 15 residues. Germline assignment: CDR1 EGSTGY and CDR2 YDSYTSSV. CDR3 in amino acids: CATWGVELGKKIKVF. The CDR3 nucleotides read TGTGCCACCTGGGGAGTAGAGTTGGGCAAAAAAATCAAGGTATTT.

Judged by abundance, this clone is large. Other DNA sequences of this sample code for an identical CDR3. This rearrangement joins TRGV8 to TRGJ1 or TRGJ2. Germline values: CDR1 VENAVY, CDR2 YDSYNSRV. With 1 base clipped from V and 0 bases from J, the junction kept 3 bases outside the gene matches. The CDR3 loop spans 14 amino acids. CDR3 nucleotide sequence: TGTGCCACCTGGGATAGCCGGAATTATTATAAGAAACTCTTT. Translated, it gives CATWDSRNYYKKLF.

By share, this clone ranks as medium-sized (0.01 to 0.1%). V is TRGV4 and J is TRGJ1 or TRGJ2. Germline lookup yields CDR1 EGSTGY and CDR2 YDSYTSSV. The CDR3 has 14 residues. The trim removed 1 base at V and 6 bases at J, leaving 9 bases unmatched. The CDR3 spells CATWDGSIGYKKLF. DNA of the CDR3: TGTGCCACCTGGGATGGCTCTATAGGTTATAAGAAACTCTTT.

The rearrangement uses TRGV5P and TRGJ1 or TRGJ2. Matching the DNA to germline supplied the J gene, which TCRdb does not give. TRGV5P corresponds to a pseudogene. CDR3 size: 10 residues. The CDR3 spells CATATEKKLF. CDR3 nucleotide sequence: TGTGCCACCGCCACTGAGAAGAAACTCTTT.

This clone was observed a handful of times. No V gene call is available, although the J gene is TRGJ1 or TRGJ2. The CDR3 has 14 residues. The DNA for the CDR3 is TGTGCCACCTGGGACAGGCTTTGGGGTTATAAGAAACTCTTT. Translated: CATWDRLWGYKKLF.

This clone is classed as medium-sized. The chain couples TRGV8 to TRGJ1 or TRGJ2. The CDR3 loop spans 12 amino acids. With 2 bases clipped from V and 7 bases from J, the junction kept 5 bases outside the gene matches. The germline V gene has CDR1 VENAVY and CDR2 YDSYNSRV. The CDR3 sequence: CATWDTRYKKLF. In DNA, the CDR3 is TGTGCCACCTGGGATACTCGGTATAAGAAACTCTTT.